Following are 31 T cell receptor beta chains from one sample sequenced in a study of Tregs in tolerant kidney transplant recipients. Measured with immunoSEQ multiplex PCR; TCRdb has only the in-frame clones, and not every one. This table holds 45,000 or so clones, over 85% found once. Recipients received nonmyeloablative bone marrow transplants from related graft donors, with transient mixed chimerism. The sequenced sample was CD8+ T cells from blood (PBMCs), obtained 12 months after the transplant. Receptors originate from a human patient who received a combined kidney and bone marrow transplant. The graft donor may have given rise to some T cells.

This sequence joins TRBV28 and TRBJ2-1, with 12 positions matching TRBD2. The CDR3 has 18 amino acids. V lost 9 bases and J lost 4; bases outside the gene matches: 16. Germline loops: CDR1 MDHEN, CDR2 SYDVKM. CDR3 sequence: CASLGLAGRDEVYNEQFF. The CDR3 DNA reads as TGTGCCAGTTTGGGACTAGCGGGCAGAGACGAGGTGTACAATGAGCAGTTCTTC.

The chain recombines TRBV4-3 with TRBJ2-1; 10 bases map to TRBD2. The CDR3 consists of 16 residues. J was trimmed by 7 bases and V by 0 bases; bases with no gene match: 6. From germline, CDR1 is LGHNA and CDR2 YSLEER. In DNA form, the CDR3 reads TGCGCCAGCAGCCAAGACCCTAGCGGGAGTGGGAATGAGCAGTTCTTC. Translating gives CASSQDPSGSGNEQFF.

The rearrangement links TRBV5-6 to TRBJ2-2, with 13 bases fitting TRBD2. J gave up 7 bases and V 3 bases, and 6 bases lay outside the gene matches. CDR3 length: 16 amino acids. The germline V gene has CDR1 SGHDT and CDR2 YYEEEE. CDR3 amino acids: CASSWGTSGTFGELFF. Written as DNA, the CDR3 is TGTGCCAGCAGCTGGGGGACTAGCGGGACTTTCGGGGAGCTGTTTTTT.

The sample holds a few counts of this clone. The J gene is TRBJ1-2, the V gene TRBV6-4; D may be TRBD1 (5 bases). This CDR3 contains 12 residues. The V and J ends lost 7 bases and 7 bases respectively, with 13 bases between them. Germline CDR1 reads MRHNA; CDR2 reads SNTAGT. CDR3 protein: CASMGGEAGYTF. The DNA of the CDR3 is TGTGCCAGCATGGGGGGGGAGGCTGGCTACACCTTC.

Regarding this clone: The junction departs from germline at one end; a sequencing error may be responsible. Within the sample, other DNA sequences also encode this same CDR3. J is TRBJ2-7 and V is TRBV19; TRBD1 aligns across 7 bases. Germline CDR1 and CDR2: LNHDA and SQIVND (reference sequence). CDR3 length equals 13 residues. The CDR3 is CASSSGQVHEQYF. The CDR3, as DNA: TGCGCCAGTAGTTCCGGACAGGTCCACGAGCAGTACTTC.

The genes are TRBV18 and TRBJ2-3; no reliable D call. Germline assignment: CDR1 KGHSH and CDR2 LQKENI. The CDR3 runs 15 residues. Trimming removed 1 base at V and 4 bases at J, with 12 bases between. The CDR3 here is CASSPLAVLADTQYF. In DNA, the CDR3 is TGTGCCAGCTCACCACTAGCAGTTCTTGCAGATACGCAGTATTTT.

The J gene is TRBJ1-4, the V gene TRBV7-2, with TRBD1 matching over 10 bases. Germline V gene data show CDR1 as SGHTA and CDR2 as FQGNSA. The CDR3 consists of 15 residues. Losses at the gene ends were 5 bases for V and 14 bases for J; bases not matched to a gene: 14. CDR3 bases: TGTGCCAGCAGCAACGGGACAGGGGTGAGGGGAAAGCTGTTTTTT. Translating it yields CASSNGTGVRGKLFF.

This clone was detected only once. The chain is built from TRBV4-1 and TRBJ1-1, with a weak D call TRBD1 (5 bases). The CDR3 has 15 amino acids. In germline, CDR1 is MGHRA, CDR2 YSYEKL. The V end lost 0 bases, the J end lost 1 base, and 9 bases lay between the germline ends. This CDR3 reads CASSQDGRGNTEAFF. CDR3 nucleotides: TGCGCCAGCAGCCAAGACGGGAGGGGGAACACTGAAGCTTTCTTT.

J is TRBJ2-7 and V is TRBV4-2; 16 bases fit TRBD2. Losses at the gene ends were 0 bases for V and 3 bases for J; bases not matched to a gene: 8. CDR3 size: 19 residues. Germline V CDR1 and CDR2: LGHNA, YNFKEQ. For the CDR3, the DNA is TGTGCCAGCAGCCAAGAGGGACTAGCGGGAGGGCTCGGGGTCTACGAGCAGTACTTC. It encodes CASSQEGLAGGLGVYEQYF.

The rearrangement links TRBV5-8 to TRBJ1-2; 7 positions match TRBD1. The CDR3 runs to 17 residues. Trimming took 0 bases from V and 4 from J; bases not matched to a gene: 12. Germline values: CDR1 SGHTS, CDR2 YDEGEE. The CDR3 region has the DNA TGTGCCAGCAGCTTGGTATGGGAACAGGGGTCTGGCTATGGCTACACCTTC. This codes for CASSLVWEQGSGYGYTF.

The chain's CDR3 is CASSNRDSKNIQYF. For the CDR3, the DNA is TGTGCCAGCAGCAACAGGGATTCCAAAAACATTCAGTACTTC. The V gene is TRBV4-2, the J gene TRBJ2-4; D is possibly TRBD1 (6 bases). Deletions cut 5 bases from V and 2 bases from J, with 10 bases between. Germline CDR1 is LGHNA and CDR2 is YNFKEQ. The CDR3 runs 14 residues.

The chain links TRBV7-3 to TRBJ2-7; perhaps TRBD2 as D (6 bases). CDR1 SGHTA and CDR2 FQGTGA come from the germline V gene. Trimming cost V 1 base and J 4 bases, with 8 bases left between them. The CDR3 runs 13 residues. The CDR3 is CASSLIAGYEQYF. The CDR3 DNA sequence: TGTGCCAGCAGCTTAATCGCGGGGTACGAGCAGTACTTC.

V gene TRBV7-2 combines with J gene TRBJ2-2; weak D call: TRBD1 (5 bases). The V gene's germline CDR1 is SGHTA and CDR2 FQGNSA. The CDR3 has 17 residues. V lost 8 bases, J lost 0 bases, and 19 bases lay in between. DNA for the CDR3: TGTGCCAGCGGAGCCAAATATGTGACAGCGAACACCGGGGAGCTGTTTTTT. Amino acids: CASGAKYVTANTGELFF. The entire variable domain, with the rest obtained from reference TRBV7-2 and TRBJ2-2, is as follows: GAGVSQSPSNKVTEKGKDVELRCDPISGHTALYWYRQSLGQGLEFLIYFQGNSAPDKSGLPSDRFSAERTGGSVSTLTIQRTQQEDSAVYLCASGAKYVTANTGELFFGEGSRLTVL.

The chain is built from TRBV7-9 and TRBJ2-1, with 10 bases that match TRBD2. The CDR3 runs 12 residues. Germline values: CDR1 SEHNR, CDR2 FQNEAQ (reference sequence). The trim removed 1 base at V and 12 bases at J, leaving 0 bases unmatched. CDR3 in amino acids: CASSLGLAGQFF. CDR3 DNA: TGTGCCAGCAGCTTAGGACTAGCGGGGCAGTTCTTC.

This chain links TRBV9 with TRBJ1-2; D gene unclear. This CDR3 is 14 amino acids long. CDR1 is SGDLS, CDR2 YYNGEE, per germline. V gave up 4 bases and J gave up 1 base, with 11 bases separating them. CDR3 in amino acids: CASSPDSFNYGYTF. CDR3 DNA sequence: TGTGCCAGCAGCCCCGACTCCTTTAACTATGGCTACACCTTC.

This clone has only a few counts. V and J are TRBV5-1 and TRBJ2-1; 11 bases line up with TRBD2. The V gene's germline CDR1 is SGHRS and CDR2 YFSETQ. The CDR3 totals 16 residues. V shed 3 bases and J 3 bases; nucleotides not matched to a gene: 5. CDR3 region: CASSYSTSGIYNEQFF. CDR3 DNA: TGCGCCAGCAGCTACTCGACTAGCGGGATCTACAATGAGCAGTTCTTC.

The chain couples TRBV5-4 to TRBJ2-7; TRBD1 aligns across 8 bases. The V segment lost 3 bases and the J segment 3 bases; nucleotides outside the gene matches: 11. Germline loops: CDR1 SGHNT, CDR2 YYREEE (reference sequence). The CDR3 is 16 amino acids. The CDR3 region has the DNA TGTGCCAGCAGCTCCTCTGAGGGACAGGCCTTCTACGAGCAGTACTTC. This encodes CASSSSEGQAFYEQYF.

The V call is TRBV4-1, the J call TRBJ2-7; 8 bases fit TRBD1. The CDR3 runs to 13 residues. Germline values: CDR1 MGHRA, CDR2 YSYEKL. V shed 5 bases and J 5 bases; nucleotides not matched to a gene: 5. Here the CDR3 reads CASSNGQGHEQYF. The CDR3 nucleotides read TGCGCCAGCAGCAACGGACAGGGACACGAGCAGTACTTC.

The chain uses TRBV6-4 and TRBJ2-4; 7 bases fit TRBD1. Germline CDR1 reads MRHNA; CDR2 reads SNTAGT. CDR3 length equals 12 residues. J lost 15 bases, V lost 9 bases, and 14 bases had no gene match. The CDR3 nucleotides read TGTGCCAGGTTCCCTTTTCTCGGGACAGCGTACTTC. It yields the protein CARFPFLGTAYF.

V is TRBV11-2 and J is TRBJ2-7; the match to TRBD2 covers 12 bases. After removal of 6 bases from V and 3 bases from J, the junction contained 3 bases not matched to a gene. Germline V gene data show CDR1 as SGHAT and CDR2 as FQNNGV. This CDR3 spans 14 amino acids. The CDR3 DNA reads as TGTGCCAGCAGTCCGGGACTAGCGGGCTACGAGCAGTACTTC. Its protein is CASSPGLAGYEQYF.

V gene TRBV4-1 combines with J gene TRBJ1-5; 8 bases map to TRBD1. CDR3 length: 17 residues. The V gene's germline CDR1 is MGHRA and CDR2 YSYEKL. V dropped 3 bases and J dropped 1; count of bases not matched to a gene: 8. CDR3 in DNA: TGCGCCAGCAGCCATCGCGCAACAGGGGGAAGCAATCAGCCCCAGCATTTT. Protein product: CASSHRATGGSNQPQHF.

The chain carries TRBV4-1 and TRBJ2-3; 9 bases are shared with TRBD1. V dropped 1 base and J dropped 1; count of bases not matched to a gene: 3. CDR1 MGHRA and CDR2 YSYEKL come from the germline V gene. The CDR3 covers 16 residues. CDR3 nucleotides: TGCGCCAGCAGCCAAGTGAGGACAGGGGGCACAGATACGCAGTATTTT. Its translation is CASSQVRTGGTDTQYF.

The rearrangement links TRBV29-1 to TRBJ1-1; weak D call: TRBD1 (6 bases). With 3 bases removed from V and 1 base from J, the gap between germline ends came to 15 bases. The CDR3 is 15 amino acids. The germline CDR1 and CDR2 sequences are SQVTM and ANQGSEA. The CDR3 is CSVDLGTTPNTEAFF. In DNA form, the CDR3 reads TGCAGCGTTGATCTGGGGACAACACCGAACACTGAAGCTTTCTTT.

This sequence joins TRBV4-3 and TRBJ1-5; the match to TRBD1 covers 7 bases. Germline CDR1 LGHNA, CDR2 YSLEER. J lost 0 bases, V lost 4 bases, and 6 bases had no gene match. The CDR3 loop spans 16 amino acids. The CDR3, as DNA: TGCGCCAGCAGCCCGGGACAGAGTTATAGCAATCAGCCCCAGCATTTT. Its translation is CASSPGQSYSNQPQHF.

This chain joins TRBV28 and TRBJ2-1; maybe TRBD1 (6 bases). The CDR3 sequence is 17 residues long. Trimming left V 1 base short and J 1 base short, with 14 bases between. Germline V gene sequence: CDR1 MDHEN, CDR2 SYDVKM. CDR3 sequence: CASSLSLGTNSYNEQFF. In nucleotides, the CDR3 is TGTGCCAGCAGTTTATCACTTGGGACAAATTCCTACAATGAGCAGTTCTTC.

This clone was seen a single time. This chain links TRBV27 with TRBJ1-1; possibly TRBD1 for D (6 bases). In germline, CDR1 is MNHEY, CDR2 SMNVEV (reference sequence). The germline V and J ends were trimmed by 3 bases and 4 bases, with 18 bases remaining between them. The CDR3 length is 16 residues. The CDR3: CASSFLFQGWSTEAFF. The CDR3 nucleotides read TGTGCCAGCAGTTTTCTGTTTCAGGGGTGGAGCACTGAAGCTTTCTTT.

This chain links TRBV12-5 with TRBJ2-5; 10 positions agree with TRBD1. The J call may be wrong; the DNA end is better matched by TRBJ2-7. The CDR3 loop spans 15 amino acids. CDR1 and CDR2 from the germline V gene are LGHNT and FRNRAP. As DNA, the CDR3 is TGTGCTAGTGGTTTCCCAAAGGGGACAGGGGACGAGCAGTACTTC. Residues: CASGFPKGTGDEQYF.

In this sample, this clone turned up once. CDR3 loop: CASSQTTGDEQYF. CDR3 bases: TGTGCCAGCAGCCAAACGACAGGGGACGAGCAGTACTTC. The J gene is TRBJ2-7, the V gene TRBV7-6; 8 bases align to TRBD1. This CDR3 has 13 residues. The V gene end was trimmed by 5 bases and the J gene end by 5 bases; junction bases not matched to a gene: 5. Germline-derived CDR1 and CDR2 are SGHVS and FNYEAQ.

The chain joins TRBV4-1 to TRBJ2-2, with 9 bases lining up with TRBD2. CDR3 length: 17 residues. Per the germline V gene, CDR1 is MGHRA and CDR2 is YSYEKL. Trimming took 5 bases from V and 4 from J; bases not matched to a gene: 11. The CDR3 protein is CASSSPSSGVSTGELFF. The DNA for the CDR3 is TGCGCCAGCAGCTCCCCTTCTAGCGGGGTTTCCACCGGGGAGCTGTTTTTT.

For the CDR3, the DNA is TGTGCCAGTAGTGAAGAGCGGGGGGGCCGGTTTTTGGGTGAGCAGTTCTTC. Amino acid sequence: CASSEERGGRFLGEQFF. The chain combines TRBV19 with TRBJ2-1; 10 nucleotides match TRBD2. Per the germline V gene, CDR1 is LNHDA and CDR2 is SQIVND (reference sequence). V lost 5 bases and J lost 9; bases outside the gene matches: 16. This CDR3 is built from 17 residues.

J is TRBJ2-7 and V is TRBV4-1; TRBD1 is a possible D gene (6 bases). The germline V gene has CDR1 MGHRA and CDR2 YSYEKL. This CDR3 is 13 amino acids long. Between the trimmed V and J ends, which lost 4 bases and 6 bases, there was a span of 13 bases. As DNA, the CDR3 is TGCGCCAGCAGCCTCAGGGGATCTGGCGAGCAGTACTTC. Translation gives CASSLRGSGEQYF.